This T cell receptor beta chain was documented in a study of cytomegalovirus exposure and HLA in healthy donors. Study results and caveats: The listing of roughly 160 TCR beta chains classed them as cytomegalovirus-associated.

The V end lost 4 bases, the J end lost 2 bases, and 15 bases lay between the germline ends. CDR1 is SQVTM, CDR2 ANQGSEA, per germline. This CDR3 has 15 amino acids. The primer mix had 60 Vbeta and 13 Jbeta primers. TCRdb's table, derived via immunoSEQ multiplex PCR, lists solely in-frame clones and lacks some. The data hold about 150,000 clones, with roughly 74% observed a single time. As to this clone: Its antigen is unidentified.

This TCR was sampled from a man aged 18 to 29 in good health and CMV-seronegative. Sequenced material: PBMCs. V is TRBV29-1 and J is TRBJ2-1; tentative D call: TRBD2 (6 bases). The DNA of the CDR3 is TGCAGCGTTGGGGGCGGCGGGGCAACCTACAATGAGCAGTTCTTC. Translating it yields CSVGGGGATYNEQFF.